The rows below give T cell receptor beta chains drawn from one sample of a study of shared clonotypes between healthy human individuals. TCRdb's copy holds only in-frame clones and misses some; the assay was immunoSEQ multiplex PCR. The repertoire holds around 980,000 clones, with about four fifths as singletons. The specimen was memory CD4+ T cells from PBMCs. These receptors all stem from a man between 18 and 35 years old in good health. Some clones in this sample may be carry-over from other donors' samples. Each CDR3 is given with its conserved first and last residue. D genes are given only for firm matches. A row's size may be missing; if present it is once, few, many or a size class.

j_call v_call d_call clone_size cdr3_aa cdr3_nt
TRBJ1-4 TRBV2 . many CASSRQATNEKLFF TGTGCCAGCAGCCGACAGGCGACTAATGAAAAACTGTTTTTT
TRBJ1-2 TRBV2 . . CASRMRWRTAAGGGYTF TGTGCCAGCAGGATGCGGTGGCGGACTGCGGCAGGAGGGGGCTACACCTTC
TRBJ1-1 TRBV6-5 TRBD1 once CASSYSRQGFGAFF TGTGCCAGCAGTTACTCGAGACAGGGTTTTGGAGCTTTCTTT
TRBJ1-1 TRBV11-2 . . CASSARWLNTEAFF TGTGCCAGCAGCGCCCGGTGGCTGAACACTGAAGCTTTCTTT
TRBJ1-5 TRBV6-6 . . CASSRSGGRQPQHF TGTGCCAGCAGTCGGTCGGGGGGTCGGCAGCCCCAGCATTTT
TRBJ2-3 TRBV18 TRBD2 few CASSPGLAGGDTQYF TGTGCCAGCTCACCAGGGCTAGCGGGAGGTGATACGCAGTATTTT
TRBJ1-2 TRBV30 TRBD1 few CAWTTSSRGRVGYTF TGTGCCTGGACTACTTCGTCCAGGGGGCGAGTTGGCTACACCTTC
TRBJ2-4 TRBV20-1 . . CSAAHGVLQYF TGCAGTGCTGCCCATGGAGTCCTTCAGTACTTC
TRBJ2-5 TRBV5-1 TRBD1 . CASSLGTGGETQYF TGCGCCAGCAGCCTCGGGACAGGGGGAGAGACCCAGTACTTC
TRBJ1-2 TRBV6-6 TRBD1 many CASSYSGRQGSGGYTF TGTGCCAGCAGTTACTCTGGCAGACAGGGGTCGGGAGGCTACACCTTC
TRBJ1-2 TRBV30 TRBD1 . CAWSEDRANGYTF TGTGCCTGGAGTGAGGACAGGGCGAATGGCTACACCTTC
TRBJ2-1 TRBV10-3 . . CAISGPQKTPGNNEQFF TGTGCCATCAGTGGCCCCCAGAAAACCCCGGGGAACAATGAGCAGTTCTTC
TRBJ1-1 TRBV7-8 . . CASSYLTGTTEAFF TGTGCCAGCAGCTACCTTACGGGGACCACTGAAGCTTTCTTT
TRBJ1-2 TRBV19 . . CASSTGTYYGYTF TGTGCCAGTAGTACAGGGACCTACTATGGCTACACCTTC
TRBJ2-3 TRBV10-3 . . CAISPGSTDTQYF TGTGCCATCAGTCCCGGCAGCACAGATACGCAGTATTTT
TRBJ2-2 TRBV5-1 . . CASSVAANTGELFF TGCGCCAGCAGTGTAGCGGCGAACACCGGGGAGCTGTTTTTT
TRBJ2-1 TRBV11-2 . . CASSFLSGGTEFF TGTGCCAGCAGCTTCCTTTCCGGGGGAACGGAGTTCTTC
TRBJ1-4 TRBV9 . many CASSVGMRNEKLFF TGTGCCAGCAGCGTAGGTATGAGAAATGAAAAACTGTTTTTT
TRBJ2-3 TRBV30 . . CAWSVRAADTQYF TGTGCCTGGAGTGTACGCGCGGCAGATACGCAGTATTTT
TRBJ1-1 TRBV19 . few CASIPPSNTEAFF TGTGCCAGTATCCCCCCTTCGAACACTGAAGCTTTCTTT
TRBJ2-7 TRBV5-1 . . CASSLRESYEQYF TGCGCCAGCAGCTTGCGGGAGAGCTACGAGCAGTACTTC
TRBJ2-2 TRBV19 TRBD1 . CATTGANTGELFF TGTGCCACCACAGGGGCCAACACCGGGGAGCTGTTTTTT
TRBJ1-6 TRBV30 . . CAWSVAGSNSPLHF TGTGCCTGGAGTGTGGCAGGGTCTAATTCACCCCTCCACTTT
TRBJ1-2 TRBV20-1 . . CSASGVGYTF TGCAGTGCTAGCGGGGTTGGCTACACCTTC
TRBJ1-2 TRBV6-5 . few CASSPRDGYGYTF TGTGCCAGCAGTCCCAGGGACGGCTATGGCTACACCTTC
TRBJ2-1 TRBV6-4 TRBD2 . CASSKVAGASYNEQFF TGTGCCAGCAGTAAGGTAGCGGGAGCATCCTACAATGAGCAGTTCTTC
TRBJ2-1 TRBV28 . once CASSTGSSYNEQFF TGTGCCAGCAGCACGGGGAGCTCCTACAATGAGCAGTTCTTC
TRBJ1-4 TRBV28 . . CASSFWQSNEKLFF TGTGCCAGCAGTTTCTGGCAGTCTAATGAAAAACTGTTTTTT
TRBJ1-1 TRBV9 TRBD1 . CASSARTGTEAFF TGTGCCAGCAGCGCCCGGACAGGCACTGAAGCTTTCTTT
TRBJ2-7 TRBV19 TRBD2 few CASRPSGRGYYEQYF TGTGCCAGTAGACCTAGCGGGAGGGGATATTACGAGCAGTACTTC
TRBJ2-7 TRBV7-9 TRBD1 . CASSQGQTPYEQYF TGTGCCAGCAGCCAGGGACAGACCCCATACGAGCAGTACTTC
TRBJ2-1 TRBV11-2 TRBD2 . CASSPTSGNYNEQFF TGTGCCAGCAGCCCGACTAGCGGGAACTACAATGAGCAGTTCTTC
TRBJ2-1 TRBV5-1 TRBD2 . CASSLAPRAGGVDEQFF TGCGCCAGCAGCTTGGCCCCCCGGGCGGGAGGGGTGGATGAGCAGTTCTTC
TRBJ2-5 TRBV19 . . CASSGNSGRRSETQYF TGTGCCAGTAGTGGTAATTCGGGACGGCGATCAGAGACCCAGTACTTC
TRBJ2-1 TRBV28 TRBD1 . CASRSGTGGYNEQFF TGTGCCAGCAGATCCGGGACAGGGGGTTACAATGAGCAGTTCTTC
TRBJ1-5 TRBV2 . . CASRRGRVSGNQPQHF TGTGCCAGCAGGAGGGGAAGGGTCTCGGGCAATCAGCCCCAGCATTTT
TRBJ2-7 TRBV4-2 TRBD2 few CASSQGLAGAYEQYF TGTGCCAGCAGCCAAGGACTAGCGGGAGCCTACGAGCAGTACTTC
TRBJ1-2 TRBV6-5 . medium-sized CASSKGGYGYTF TGTGCCAGCAGTAAAGGGGGCTATGGCTACACCTTC
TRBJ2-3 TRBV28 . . CASSFGPRTDTQYF TGTGCCAGCAGTTTCGGACCTCGCACAGATACGCAGTATTTT
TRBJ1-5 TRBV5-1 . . CASSFFGGRDQPQHF TGCGCCAGCAGCTTCTTCGGGGGGCGAGATCAGCCCCAGCATTTT
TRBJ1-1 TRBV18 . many CASSPVVNTEAFF TGTGCCAGCTCACCAGTTGTGAACACTGAAGCTTTCTTT
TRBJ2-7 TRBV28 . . CASSPFTGSAFLEQYF TGTGCCAGCAGTCCCTTCACAGGTTCAGCTTTTCTGGAGCAGTACTTC